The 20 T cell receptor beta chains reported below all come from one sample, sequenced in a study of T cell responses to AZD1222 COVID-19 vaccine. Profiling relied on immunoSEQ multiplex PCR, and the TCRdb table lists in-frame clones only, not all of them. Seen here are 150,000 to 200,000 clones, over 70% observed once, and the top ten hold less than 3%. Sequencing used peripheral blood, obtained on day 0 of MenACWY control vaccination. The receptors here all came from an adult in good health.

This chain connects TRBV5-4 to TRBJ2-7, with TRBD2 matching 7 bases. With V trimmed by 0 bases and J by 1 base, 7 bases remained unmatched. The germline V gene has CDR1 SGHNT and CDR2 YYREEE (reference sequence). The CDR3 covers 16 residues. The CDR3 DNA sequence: TGTGCCAGCAGCTTGGGGAATGGCGGGGGTTCCTACGAGCAGTACTTC. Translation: CASSLGNGGGSYEQYF.

The CDR3, as DNA: TGTGCCAGCAGTCCATACAGGGGCTGGGGAGAGACCCAGTACTTC. Translating gives CASSPYRGWGETQYF. The J gene is TRBJ2-5, the V gene TRBV6-5, with 7 bases lining up with TRBD1. The CDR3 contains 15 residues. In germline, CDR1 is MNHEY, CDR2 SVGAGI. The V and J ends lost 5 bases and 4 bases, in that order; junction bases with no gene match: 10.

The CDR3 sequence is CASSLELGAGGGNEQFF. DNA of the CDR3: TGTGCCAGCAGCTTAGAGCTTGGAGCGGGAGGTGGCAATGAGCAGTTCTTC. The chain links TRBV7-2 to TRBJ2-1; 9 bases agree with TRBD2. CDR3 length: 17 residues. The junction had 10 bases not matched to a gene; V was cut back by 1 base and J by 6 bases. In germline, CDR1 is SGHTA, CDR2 FQGNSA.

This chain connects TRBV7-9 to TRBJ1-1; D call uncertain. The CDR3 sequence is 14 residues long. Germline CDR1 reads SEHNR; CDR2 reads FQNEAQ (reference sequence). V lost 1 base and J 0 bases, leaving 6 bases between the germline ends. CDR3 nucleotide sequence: TGTGCCAGCAGCTTAGGGCAGCTGAACACTGAAGCTTTCTTT. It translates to CASSLGQLNTEAFF.

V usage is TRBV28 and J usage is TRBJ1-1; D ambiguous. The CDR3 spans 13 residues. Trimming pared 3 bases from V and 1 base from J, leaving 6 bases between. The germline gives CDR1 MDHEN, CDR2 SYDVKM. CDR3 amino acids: CASSFRSNTEAFF. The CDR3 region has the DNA TGTGCCAGCAGTTTCCGGTCGAACACTGAAGCTTTCTTT.

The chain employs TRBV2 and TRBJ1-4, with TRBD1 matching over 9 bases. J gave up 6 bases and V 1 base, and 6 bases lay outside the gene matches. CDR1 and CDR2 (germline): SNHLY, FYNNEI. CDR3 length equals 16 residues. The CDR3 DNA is TGTGCCAGCAGTGAAGGCAGCGGACAGGGGTATGAAAAACTGTTTTTT. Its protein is CASSEGSGQGYEKLFF.

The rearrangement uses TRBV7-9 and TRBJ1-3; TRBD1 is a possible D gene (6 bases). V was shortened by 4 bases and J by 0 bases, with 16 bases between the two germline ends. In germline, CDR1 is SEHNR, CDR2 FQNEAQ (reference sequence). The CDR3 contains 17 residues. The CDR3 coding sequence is TGTGCCAGCAGCTCGGGGCGGGGGGCTCTCTCTGGAAACACCATATATTTT. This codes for CASSSGRGALSGNTIYF.

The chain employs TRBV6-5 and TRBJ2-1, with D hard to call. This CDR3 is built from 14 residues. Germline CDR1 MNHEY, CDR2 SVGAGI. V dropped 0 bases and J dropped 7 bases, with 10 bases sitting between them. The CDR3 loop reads CASSYSGFGNEQFF. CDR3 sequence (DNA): TGTGCCAGCAGTTACTCGGGGTTCGGGAATGAGCAGTTCTTC.

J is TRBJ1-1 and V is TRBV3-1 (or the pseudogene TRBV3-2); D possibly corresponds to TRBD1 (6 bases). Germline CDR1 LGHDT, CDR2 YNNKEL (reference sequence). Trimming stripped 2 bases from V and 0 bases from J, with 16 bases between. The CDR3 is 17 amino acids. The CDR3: CASSQFSNGGLNTEAFF. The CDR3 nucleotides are TGTGCCAGCAGCCAATTCTCAAACGGGGGCTTGAACACTGAAGCTTTCTTT.

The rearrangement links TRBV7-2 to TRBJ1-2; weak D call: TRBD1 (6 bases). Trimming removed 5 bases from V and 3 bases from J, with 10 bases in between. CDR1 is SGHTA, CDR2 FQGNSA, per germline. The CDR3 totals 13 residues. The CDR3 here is CASSPDSDYGYTF. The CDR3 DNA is TGTGCCAGCAGCCCGGACAGCGACTATGGCTACACCTTC.

The CDR3: CASGLVRGRPSYEQYF. The CDR3 DNA follows: TGTGCTAGTGGTTTGGTACGTGGGAGGCCCTCCTACGAGCAGTACTTC. This sequence joins TRBV12-5 and TRBJ2-7; D may be TRBD2 (6 bases). The germline CDR1 and CDR2 sequences are LGHNT and FRNRAP. Trimming removed 0 bases at V and 0 bases at J, with 12 bases between. The CDR3 contains 16 residues.

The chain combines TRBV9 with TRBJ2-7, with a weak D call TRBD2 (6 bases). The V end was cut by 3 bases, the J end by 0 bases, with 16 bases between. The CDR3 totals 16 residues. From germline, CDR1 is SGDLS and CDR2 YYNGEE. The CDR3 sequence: CASSDNPGSLSYEQYF. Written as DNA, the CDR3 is TGTGCCAGCAGCGACAACCCCGGGAGCCTCTCCTACGAGCAGTACTTC.

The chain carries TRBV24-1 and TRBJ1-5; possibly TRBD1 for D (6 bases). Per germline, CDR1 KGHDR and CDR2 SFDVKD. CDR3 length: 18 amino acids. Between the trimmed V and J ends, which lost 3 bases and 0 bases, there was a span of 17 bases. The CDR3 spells CATSDAGQTPYSNQPQHF. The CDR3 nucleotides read TGTGCCACCAGTGATGCGGGACAAACCCCGTATAGCAATCAGCCCCAGCATTTT.

The CDR3 sequence: CASSPPRGSYNSPLHF. The CDR3 bases are TGTGCCAGCAGCCCTCCCCGCGGGTCCTATAATTCACCCCTCCACTTT. V gene TRBV6-4 combines with J gene TRBJ1-6; D not certain. The CDR3 spans 16 residues. Germline V gives CDR1 MRHNA, CDR2 SNTAGT. The V end lost 6 bases, the J end lost 1 base, and 13 bases lay between the germline ends.

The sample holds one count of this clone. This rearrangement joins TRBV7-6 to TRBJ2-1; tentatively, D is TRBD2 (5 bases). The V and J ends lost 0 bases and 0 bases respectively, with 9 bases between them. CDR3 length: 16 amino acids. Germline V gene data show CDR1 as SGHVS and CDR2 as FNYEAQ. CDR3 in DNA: TGTGCCAGCAGCTTAGCCAGCGGAAGCTCCTACAATGAGCAGTTCTTC. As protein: CASSLASGSSYNEQFF.

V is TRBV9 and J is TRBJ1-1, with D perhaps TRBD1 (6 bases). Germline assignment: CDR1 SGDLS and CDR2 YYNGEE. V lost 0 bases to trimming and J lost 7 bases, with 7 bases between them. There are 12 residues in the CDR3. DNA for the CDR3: TGTGCCAGCAGCGTAGTAGGGGGTGAAGCTTTCTTT. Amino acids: CASSVVGGEAFF. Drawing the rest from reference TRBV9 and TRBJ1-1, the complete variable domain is DSGVTQTPKHLITATGQRVTLRCSPRSGDLSVYWYQQSLDQGLQFLIQYYNGEERAKGNILERFSAQQFPDLHSELNLSSLELGDSALYFCASSVVGGEAFFGQGTRLTVV.

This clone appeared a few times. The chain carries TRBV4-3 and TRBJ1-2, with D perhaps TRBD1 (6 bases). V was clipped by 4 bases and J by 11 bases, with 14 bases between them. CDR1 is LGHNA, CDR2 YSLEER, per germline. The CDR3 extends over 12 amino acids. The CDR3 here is CASSPNRVTYTF. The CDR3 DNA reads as TGCGCCAGCAGCCCGAACAGGGTAACGTACACCTTC.

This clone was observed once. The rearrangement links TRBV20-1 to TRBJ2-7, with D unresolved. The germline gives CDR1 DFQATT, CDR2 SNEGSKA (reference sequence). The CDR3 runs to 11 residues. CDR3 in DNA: TGCAGCTCGGGTCCCACCTCCGAGCAGTACTTC. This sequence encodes CSSGPTSEQYF.

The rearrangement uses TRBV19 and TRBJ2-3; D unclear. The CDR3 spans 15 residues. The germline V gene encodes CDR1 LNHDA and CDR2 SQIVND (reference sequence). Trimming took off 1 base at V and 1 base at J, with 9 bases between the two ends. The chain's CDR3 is CASSIASTGTDTQYF. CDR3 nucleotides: TGTGCCAGTAGTATAGCCTCTACCGGCACAGATACGCAGTATTTT.

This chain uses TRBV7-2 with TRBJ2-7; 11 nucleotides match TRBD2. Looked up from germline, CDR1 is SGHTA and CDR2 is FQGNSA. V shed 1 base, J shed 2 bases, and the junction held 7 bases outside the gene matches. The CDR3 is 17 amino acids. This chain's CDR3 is CASSLGTSGGQPYEQYF. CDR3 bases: TGTGCCAGCAGCTTAGGAACTAGCGGGGGCCAACCCTACGAGCAGTACTTC.